This T cell receptor (beta chain) is from a study of OX40 agonist ivuxolimab in advanced cancers. Turning to the study itself: Allowance was made for prior anti-PD-1, anti-PD-L1 or anti-CTLA-4 therapy, and roughly 40% had some.

This table comes from immunoSEQ multiplex PCR, and its TCRdb copy is limited to in-frame clones, with some not included. The repertoire holds around 63,000 clones, with nearly 95% as singletons. Remarks on this clone: Its specificity is not known.

The study's findings and limits: Expanded clones were, on average, more numerous in CD8+ T cells than in CD4+. At 0.1 to 3.0 mg/kg and by week 6, CD4+ and CD8+ T cells in the blood had expanded clonally. There were also nonresponders showing low normalized T-cell clonal expansion.

The V gene's germline CDR1 is SGHAT and CDR2 FQNNGV. V lost 1 base and J lost 8; bases outside the gene matches: 2. This CDR3 comprises 14 residues. The source was CD4+ or CD8+ T cells sorted from blood, collected in a trial of the OX40 agonist ivuxolimab. The chain uses TRBV11-2 and TRBJ2-1; 10 nucleotides line up with TRBD2. This TCR derives from an adult with an advanced solid tumor such as melanoma, head and neck, liver or kidney cancer. The CDR3 region has the DNA TGTGCCAGCAGCTTAGGACTAGCGGGCCATGAGCAGTTCTTC. Its protein is CASSLGLAGHEQFF.